These T cell receptor beta chains were read from a single sample in a study of cytomegalovirus exposure and HLA in healthy donors. Data came from immunoSEQ multiplex PCR; TCRdb stores just in-frame clones and leaves some out. The sample holds approximately 100,000 clones, roughly 76% seen once. Source material: PBMCs. The receptor set was obtained from a woman aged 35 to 49 in good health and CMV-seropositive. Each CDR3 is given with its conserved first and last residue.

12 | TRBV6-6 | CAAWSVNTEAFF
17 | TRBV6-4 | CASSEPWQGLMNTEAFF
18 | TRBV10-3 | CAISESTRDSKFTEKLFF
15 | TRBV18 | CASSPPGGPQETQYF
14 | TRBV21-1 | CASSKEEYGYEQYF
15 | TRBV2 | CASNPGQSRIEKLFF
14 | TRBV2 | CASSVRRRDSPLHF
10 | TRBV30 | CAWGGVGYTF
15 | TRBV6-5 | CASSLAGGTYNEQFF
12 | TRBV5-1 | CASRRDTGELFF
13 | TRBV25-1 | CASSEYGGSEAFF
14 | TRBV2 | CASSSNYLIETQYF
13 | TRBV5-5 | CASSFGRTDTQYF
12 | TRBV6-5 | CASRGVYNEQFF
14 | TRBV27 | CASSGLAGGGEQYF
15 | TRBV5-1 | CASSFGSGDTYEQYF
15 | TRBV6-5 | CASSYSGGFSYEQYF